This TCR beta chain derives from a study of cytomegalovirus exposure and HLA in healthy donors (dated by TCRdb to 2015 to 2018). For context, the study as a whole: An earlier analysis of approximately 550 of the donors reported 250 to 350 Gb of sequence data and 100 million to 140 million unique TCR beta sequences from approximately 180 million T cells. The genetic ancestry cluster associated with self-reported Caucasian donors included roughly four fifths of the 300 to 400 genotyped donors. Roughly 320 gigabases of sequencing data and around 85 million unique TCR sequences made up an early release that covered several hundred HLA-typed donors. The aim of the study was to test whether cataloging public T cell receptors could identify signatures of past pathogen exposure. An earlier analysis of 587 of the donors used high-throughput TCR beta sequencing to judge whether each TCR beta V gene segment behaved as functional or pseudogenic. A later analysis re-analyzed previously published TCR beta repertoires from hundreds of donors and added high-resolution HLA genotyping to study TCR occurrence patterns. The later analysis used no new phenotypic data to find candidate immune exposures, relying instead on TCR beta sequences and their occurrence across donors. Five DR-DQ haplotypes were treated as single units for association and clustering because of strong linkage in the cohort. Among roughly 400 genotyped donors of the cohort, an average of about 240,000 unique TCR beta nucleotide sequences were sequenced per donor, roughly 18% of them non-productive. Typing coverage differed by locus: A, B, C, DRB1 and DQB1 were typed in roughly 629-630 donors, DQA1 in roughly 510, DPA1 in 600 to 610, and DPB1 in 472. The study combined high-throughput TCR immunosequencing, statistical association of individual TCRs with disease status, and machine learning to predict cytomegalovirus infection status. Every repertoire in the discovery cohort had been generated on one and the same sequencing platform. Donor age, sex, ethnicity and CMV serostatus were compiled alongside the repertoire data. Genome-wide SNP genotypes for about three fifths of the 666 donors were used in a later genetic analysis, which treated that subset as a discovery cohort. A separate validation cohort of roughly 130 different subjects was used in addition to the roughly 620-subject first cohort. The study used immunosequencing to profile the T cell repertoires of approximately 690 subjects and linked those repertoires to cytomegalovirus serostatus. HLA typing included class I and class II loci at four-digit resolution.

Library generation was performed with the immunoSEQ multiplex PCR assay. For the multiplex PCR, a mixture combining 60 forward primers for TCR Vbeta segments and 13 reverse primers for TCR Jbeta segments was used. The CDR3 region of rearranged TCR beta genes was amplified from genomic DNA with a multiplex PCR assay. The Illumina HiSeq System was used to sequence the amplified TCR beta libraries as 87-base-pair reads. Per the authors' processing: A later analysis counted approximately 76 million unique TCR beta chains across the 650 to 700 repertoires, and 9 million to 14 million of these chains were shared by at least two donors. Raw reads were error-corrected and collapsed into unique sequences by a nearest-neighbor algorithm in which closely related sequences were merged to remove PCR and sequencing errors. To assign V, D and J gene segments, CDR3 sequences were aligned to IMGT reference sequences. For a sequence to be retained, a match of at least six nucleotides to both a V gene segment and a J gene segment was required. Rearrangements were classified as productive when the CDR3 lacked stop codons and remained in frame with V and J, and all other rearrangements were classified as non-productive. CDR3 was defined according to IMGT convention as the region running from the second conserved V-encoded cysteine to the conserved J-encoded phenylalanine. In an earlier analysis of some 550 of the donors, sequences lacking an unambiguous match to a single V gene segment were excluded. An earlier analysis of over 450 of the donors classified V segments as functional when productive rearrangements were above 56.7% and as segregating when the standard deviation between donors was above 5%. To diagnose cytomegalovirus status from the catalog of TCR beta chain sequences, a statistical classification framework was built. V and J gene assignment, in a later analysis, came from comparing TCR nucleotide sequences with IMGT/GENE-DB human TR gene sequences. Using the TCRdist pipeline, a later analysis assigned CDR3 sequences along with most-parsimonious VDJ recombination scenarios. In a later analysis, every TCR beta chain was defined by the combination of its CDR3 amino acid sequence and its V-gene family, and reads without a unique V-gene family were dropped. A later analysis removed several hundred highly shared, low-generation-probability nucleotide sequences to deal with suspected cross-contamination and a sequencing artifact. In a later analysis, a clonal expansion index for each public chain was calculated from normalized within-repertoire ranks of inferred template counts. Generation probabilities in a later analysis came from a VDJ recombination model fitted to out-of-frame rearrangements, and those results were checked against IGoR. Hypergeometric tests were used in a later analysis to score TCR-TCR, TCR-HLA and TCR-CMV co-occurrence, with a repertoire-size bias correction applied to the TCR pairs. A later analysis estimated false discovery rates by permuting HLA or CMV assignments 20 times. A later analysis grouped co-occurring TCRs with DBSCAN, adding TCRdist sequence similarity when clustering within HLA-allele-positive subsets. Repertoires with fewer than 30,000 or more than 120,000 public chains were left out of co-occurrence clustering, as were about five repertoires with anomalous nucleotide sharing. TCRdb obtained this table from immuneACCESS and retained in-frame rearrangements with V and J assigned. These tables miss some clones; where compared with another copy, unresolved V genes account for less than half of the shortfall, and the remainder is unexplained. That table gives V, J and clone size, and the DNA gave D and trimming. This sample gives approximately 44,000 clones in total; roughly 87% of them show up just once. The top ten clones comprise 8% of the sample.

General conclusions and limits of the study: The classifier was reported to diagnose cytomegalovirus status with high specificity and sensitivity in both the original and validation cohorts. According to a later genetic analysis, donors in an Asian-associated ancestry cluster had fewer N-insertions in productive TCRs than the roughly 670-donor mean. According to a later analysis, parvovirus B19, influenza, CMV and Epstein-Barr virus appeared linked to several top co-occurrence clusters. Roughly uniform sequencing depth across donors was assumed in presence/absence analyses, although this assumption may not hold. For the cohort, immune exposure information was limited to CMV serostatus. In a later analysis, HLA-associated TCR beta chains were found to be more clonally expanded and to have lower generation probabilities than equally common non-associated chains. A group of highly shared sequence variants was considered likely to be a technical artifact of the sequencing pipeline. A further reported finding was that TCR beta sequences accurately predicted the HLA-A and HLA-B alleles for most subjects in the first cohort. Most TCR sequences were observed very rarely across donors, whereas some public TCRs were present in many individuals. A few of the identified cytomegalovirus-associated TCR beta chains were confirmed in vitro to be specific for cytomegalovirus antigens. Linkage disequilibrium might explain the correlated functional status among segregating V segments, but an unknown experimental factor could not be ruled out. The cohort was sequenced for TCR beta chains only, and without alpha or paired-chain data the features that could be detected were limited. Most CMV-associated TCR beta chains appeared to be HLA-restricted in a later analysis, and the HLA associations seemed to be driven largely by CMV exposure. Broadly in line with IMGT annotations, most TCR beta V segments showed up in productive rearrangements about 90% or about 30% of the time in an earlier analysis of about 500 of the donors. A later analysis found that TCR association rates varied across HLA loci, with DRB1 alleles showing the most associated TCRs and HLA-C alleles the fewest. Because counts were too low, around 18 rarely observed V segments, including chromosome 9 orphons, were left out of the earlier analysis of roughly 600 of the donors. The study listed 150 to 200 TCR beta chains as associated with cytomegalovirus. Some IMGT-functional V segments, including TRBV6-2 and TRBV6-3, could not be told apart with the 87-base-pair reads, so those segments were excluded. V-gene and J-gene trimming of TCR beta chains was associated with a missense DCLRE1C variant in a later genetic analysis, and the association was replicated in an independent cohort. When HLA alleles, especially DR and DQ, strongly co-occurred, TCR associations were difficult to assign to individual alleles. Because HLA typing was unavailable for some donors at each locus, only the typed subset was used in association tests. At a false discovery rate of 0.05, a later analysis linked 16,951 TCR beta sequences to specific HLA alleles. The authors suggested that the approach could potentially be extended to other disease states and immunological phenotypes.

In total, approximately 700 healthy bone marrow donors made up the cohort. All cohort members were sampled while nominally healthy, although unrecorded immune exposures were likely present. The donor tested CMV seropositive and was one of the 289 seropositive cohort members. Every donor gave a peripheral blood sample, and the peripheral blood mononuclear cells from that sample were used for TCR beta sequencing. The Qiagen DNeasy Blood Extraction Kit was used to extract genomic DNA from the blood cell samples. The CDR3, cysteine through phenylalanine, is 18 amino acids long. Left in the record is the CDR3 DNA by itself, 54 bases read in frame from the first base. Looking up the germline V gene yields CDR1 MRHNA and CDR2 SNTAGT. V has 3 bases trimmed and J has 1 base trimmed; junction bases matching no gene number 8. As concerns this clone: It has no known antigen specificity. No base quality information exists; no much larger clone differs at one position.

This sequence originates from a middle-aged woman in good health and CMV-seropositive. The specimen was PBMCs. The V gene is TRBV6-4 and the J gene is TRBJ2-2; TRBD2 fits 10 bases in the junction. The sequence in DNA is TGTGCCAGCAGTGATGGGGCTAGCGGGAGATTGAACACCGGGGAGCTGTTTTTT. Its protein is CASSDGASGRLNTGELFF.